Below, 16 T cell receptor beta chains from the same sample are listed, as sequenced in a study of vaccination effects on CD4 cells after COVID-19. CD4+ T cells specific for antigen were expanded with viral peptide pools by the ViraFEST assay before sequencing. Following culture for about ten days, CD4+ T cells were isolated. People in the vaccine group had not been infected with SARS-CoV-2 before, and their nucleocapsid antibodies were negative. Sequencing was performed with immunoSEQ multiplex PCR; in TCRdb, only in-frame clones are kept and a portion is missing. The sample lists about 24,000 clones, 76% occurring once. No antigen has been assigned to these receptors. The sample consisted of CD4+ T cells from PBMCs cultured with HCoV-NL63 spike peptides, taken before COVID-19 vaccination. The receptor set was obtained from a human donor who received a COVID-19 vaccine.

The rearrangement uses TRBV2 and TRBJ1-4; 9 nucleotides agree with TRBD1. The CDR3 extends over 13 amino acids. Germline-derived CDR1 and CDR2 are SNHLY and FYNNEI. The ends lost 7 bases at V and 8 bases at J; junction bases unmatched: 5. The CDR3 here is CASTTGGWEKLFF. The CDR3 region has the DNA TGTGCCAGCACCACAGGGGGCTGGGAAAAACTGTTTTTT.

Comments on this clone: Mismatch with germline at one junction end may stem from a read error. V gene TRBV19 combines with J gene TRBJ2-1; D perhaps matches TRBD2 (6 bases). CDR3 length: 16 residues. Germline V gene lookup returns CDR1 LNHDA and CDR2 SQIVND (reference sequence). The CDR3 DNA is TGTGCCAGTAGCATAGGCGGTAGCGGCTCATACAATGAGCAGTTCTTC. The encoded protein is CASSIGGSGSYNEQFF.

This chain uses TRBV5-1 with TRBJ2-3, with TRBD2 matching over 12 bases. Germline assignment: CDR1 SGHRS and CDR2 YFSETQ. This CDR3 is built from 17 residues. Germline trimming cut 4 bases from V and 6 bases from J; bases unmatched to any gene: 12. CDR3 in amino acids: CASSPPPSGGAGDTQYF. The CDR3 bases are TGCGCCAGCAGCCCACCCCCTAGCGGGGGGGCCGGGGATACGCAGTATTTT.

This clone appeared a few times. This chain links TRBV18 with TRBJ2-7; 7 nucleotides line up with TRBD1. This CDR3 is 15 amino acids long. The germline V gene has CDR1 KGHSH and CDR2 LQKENI. V dropped 3 bases and J dropped 7; count of bases not matched to a gene: 12. CDR3 sequence: CASSPWDSDALEQYF. The CDR3 bases are TGTGCCAGCTCACCCTGGGACAGCGACGCCTTGGAGCAGTACTTC. Full variable domain (rest looked up from reference TRBV18 and TRBJ2-7): NAGVMQNPRHLVRRRGQEARLRCSPMKGHSHVYWYRQLPEEGLKFMVYLQKENIIDESGMPKERFSAEFPKEGPSILRIQQVVRGDSAAYFCASSPWDSDALEQYFGPGTRLTVT.

CDR3: CASSTRGTPGNEQFF. In nucleotides, the CDR3 is TGTGCCAGCAGCACGCGGGGGACGCCTGGGAATGAGCAGTTCTTC. The V gene is TRBV6-5, the J gene TRBJ2-1, with TRBD2 matching over 7 bases. Germline V gene data show CDR1 as MNHEY and CDR2 as SVGAGI. Unmatched junction bases numbered 12, after V lost 6 bases and J lost 7 bases. The CDR3 is 15 amino acids.

The rearrangement uses TRBV19 and TRBJ1-5, with 7 bases that match TRBD1. The CDR3 runs 15 residues. Per the germline V gene, CDR1 is LNHDA and CDR2 is SQIVND (reference sequence). Germline trimming cut 4 bases from V and 1 base from J; bases unmatched to any gene: 4. The CDR3 DNA is TGTGCCAGTAGTACAGGGGGTGGAAGCAATCAGCCCCAGCATTTT. Residues: CASSTGGGSNQPQHF.

The chain links TRBV12-3 or TRBV12-4 to TRBJ1-2; no definite D call. The CDR3 is 13 amino acids. With 5 bases removed from V and 1 base from J, the gap between germline ends came to 8 bases. This CDR3 reads CASSPDGNYGYTF. CDR3 in DNA: TGTGCCAGCAGTCCGGACGGTAACTATGGCTACACCTTC.

The V and J genes are TRBV5-6 and TRBJ1-3; D remains ambiguous. Germline loops: CDR1 SGHDT, CDR2 YYEEEE. This CDR3 has 15 residues. Between the trimmed V and J ends, which lost 0 bases and 0 bases, there was a span of 7 bases. This chain's CDR3 is CASSLGWGSGNTIYF. CDR3 bases: TGTGCCAGCAGCTTGGGATGGGGCTCTGGAAACACCATATATTTT.

The J gene is TRBJ1-6, the V gene TRBV18, with D unclear. The CDR3 loop spans 14 amino acids. Germline values: CDR1 KGHSH, CDR2 LQKENI. The germline V and J ends were trimmed by 1 base and 10 bases, with 11 bases remaining between them. CDR3 region: CASSPQRVESPLHF. DNA of the CDR3: TGTGCCAGCTCACCACAGAGGGTAGAGTCACCCCTCCACTTT.

The V gene is TRBV6-5, the J gene TRBJ1-5; no clear D gene. The CDR3 is 13 residues long. The germline gives CDR1 MNHEY, CDR2 SVGAGI. V shed 7 bases and J shed 3 bases, with 10 bases lying between them. This chain's CDR3 is CASKKQPNQPQHF. Written as DNA, the CDR3 is TGTGCCAGCAAGAAACAGCCCAATCAGCCCCAGCATTTT.

This clone was detected only a few times. V usage is TRBV3-1 (or the pseudogene TRBV3-2) and J usage is TRBJ1-2; possibly TRBD1 for D (5 bases). CDR1 is LGHDT and CDR2 is YNNKEL in the germline V gene (reference sequence). The germline V and J ends were trimmed by 0 bases and 4 bases, with 6 bases remaining between them. The CDR3 contains 13 residues. The CDR3 DNA is TGTGCCAGCAGCCAAGAGACAGCCTATGGCTACACCTTC. Its protein is CASSQETAYGYTF.

In this sample, this clone turned up a few times. The chain is built from TRBV6-4 and TRBJ2-3, with D uncertain. Germline V gene sequence: CDR1 MRHNA, CDR2 SNTAGT. The ends were cut back, 4 bases at V and 6 bases at J, with 8 bases in the middle. The CDR3 has 12 residues. CDR3 nucleotide sequence: TGTGCCAGCAGTGCCATCTCGGATACGCAGTATTTT. As protein: CASSAISDTQYF.

The gene calls are TRBV11-3 and TRBJ2-1; D uncertain. This CDR3 has 17 amino acids. Trimming shortened V by 5 bases and J by 4 bases, and 21 bases separated the two germline ends. Germline V gene data show CDR1 as SGHNT and CDR2 as YENEEA. Written as DNA, the CDR3 is TGTGCCAGCAGCCCCGAGAAGGGTTGGGAAGGGTACAATGAGCAGTTCTTC. Translated, it gives CASSPEKGWEGYNEQFF.

The rearrangement uses TRBV7-8 and TRBJ1-4, with D possibly matching TRBD1 (5 bases). Per germline, CDR1 SGHVS and CDR2 FQNEAQ. The CDR3 loop spans 17 amino acids. The V end lost 1 base, the J end lost 8 bases, and 20 bases lay between the germline ends. The CDR3 reads CASSLVFLRGTGEKLFF. DNA for the CDR3: TGTGCCAGCAGCTTAGTCTTTTTGAGGGGTACGGGGGAAAAACTGTTTTTT. The variable domain in full, with the rest retrieved from reference TRBV7-8 and TRBJ1-4, is GAGVSQSPRYKVAKRGQDVALRCDPISGHVSLFWYQQALGQGPEFLTYFQNEAQLDKSGLPSDRFFAERPEGSVSTLKIQRTQQEDSAVYLCASSLVFLRGTGEKLFFGSGTQLSVL.

The V gene is TRBV6-5, the J gene TRBJ1-1; TRBD1 matches at 7 bases. CDR1 and CDR2 from the germline V gene are MNHEY and SVGAGI. The V gene end was trimmed by 0 bases and the J gene end by 3 bases; junction bases not matched to a gene: 1. The CDR3 is 14 residues long. CDR3 residues: CASSYSDRDTEAFF. CDR3 sequence (DNA): TGTGCCAGCAGTTACTCCGACAGGGACACTGAAGCTTTCTTT.

The chain couples TRBV29-1 to TRBJ2-7; possibly TRBD1 for D (6 bases). The CDR3 is made up of 12 amino acids. The V end was cut by 4 bases, the J end by 2 bases, with 9 bases between. Germline V CDR1 and CDR2: SQVTM, ANQGSEA. CDR3 sequence (DNA): TGCAGCGTTGTAGGGACAACCTACGAGCAGTACTTC. Encoded protein: CSVVGTTYEQYF.